Listed here are 21 T cell receptor beta chains from one sample, sequenced in a study of Graves' ophthalmopathy and Graves' hyperthyroidism. TCR beta CDR3 amplification used RNA transcripts. RT-PCR in the first round used HTBI primers; a second-round multiplex PCR followed. Each CDR3 protein gets one entry after TCRdb re-called the multiplex PCR reads with MiXCR. This sample has 560,000 or so distinct CDR3 sequences, with under 45% found just once. The sequenced sample was peripheral blood or thyroid tissue (not recorded which). The receptor source for this set is an adult man with Graves' hyperthyroidism.

The chain is built from TRBV9 and TRBJ1-2; 8 nucleotides agree with TRBD1. Germline lookup yields CDR1 SGDLS and CDR2 YYNGEE. The CDR3 spans 14 residues. J lost 4 bases, V lost 3 bases, and 5 bases had no gene match. In nucleotides, the CDR3 is TGTGCCAGCAGCGCGAGACAGGGGCTCTATGGCTACACCTTC. It specifies CASSARQGLYGYTF.

A note on this clonotype: A clone one base away is much larger, so this may be a read error. V and J are TRBV12-3 or TRBV12-4 and TRBJ1-5; D is ambiguous. The CDR3 is 15 residues long. The chain's CDR3 is CASRITADSNRPQHF. The CDR3 nucleotides read TGTGCCAGCAGAATTACAGCGGATAGCAATCGGCCCCAGCATTTT.

The gene calls are TRBV30 and TRBJ2-2; tentatively, D is TRBD1 (5 bases). Deletions cut 0 bases from V and 4 bases from J, with 12 bases between. CDR3 length: 15 residues. Germline lookup yields CDR1 GTSNPN and CDR2 SVGIG (reference sequence). CDR3 coding DNA: TGTGCCTGGAGTGTACGGTCAGGGTCCACCGGGGAGCTGTTTTTT. Translation gives CAWSVRSGSTGELFF.

This clonotype showed up many times. This chain links TRBV9 with TRBJ1-2; no clear D. The germline V and J ends were trimmed by 0 bases and 4 bases, with 10 bases remaining between them. The CDR3 extends over 14 amino acids. Germline lookup yields CDR1 SGDLS and CDR2 YYNGEE. The CDR3 nucleotides read TGTGCCAGCAGCGTAGGGCCCGGCACCTATGGCTACACCTTC. Amino acid sequence: CASSVGPGTYGYTF.

This chain connects TRBV7-9 to TRBJ1-6; D gene uncertain. Trimming cost V 0 bases and J 4 bases, with 7 bases left between them. Germline V gene lookup returns CDR1 SEHNR and CDR2 FQNEAQ (reference sequence). The CDR3 covers 15 residues. The CDR3 bases are TGTGCCAGCAGCTTAGCGATTCCGTATAATTCACCCCTCCACTTT. This codes for CASSLAIPYNSPLHF.

The CDR3 region is CASSEGGPKDYEQYF. The CDR3 bases are TGTGCCAGCAGTGAGGGGGGACCGAAGGACTACGAGCAGTACTTC. V is TRBV25-1 and J is TRBJ2-7, with D tentatively TRBD2 (6 bases). CDR1 and CDR2 from the germline V gene are MGHDK and SYGVNS. The V gene lost 3 bases and the J gene lost 3 bases, with 15 bases spanning the gap. This CDR3 comprises 15 residues.

This clonotype was found many times. The chain joins TRBV7-3 to TRBJ2-5; D call uncertain. The germline CDR1 and CDR2 sequences are SGHTA and FQGTGA. Trimming pared 5 bases from V and 6 bases from J, leaving 7 bases between. This CDR3 comprises 11 residues. The CDR3 spells CASSERKTQYF. The CDR3, as DNA: TGTGCCAGCAGCGAAAGGAAGACCCAGTACTTC.

This clonotype was detected many times. V usage is TRBV29-1 and J usage is TRBJ2-2, with 9 nucleotides matching TRBD2. Unmatched junction bases numbered 14, after V lost 3 bases and J lost 3 bases. CDR1 and CDR2 from the germline V gene are SQVTM and ANQGSEA. The CDR3 consists of 18 residues. For the CDR3, the DNA is TGCAGCGTTGACGTGGGGGGGCCTAGCGGGAAAGACACCGGGGAGCTGTTTTTT. Translating it yields CSVDVGGPSGKDTGELFF.

This clonotype was counted at least ten times. This chain connects TRBV2 to TRBJ1-3, with 9 bases fitting TRBD1. The CDR3 consists of 13 residues. Trimming at V came to 5 bases and at J to 9 bases, leaving 5 bases not matched to a gene. The germline CDR1 and CDR2 sequences are SNHLY and FYNNEI. In DNA form, the CDR3 reads TGTGCCAGCAGTCAGACAGGGGGGATCACCATATATTTT. Translation gives CASSQTGGITIYF. The entire variable domain, with the rest obtained from reference TRBV2 and TRBJ1-3, is as follows: EPEVTQTPSHQVTQMGQEVILRCVPISNHLYFYWYRQILGQKVEFLVSFYNNEISEKSEIFDDQFSVERPDGSNFTLKIRSTKLEDSAMYFCASSQTGGITIYFGEGSWLTVV.

This clonotype was seen many times. This chain links TRBV29-1 with TRBJ2-5, with no clear D. Per germline, CDR1 SQVTM and CDR2 ANQGSEA. The CDR3 contains 13 residues. V lost 2 bases and J lost 6, with 13 bases in between. For the CDR3, the DNA is TGCAGCGTTGAATCGGAAGCTTCGCAGACCCAGTACTTC. Translation: CSVESEASQTQYF.

This clonotype showed up just a few times. The chain uses TRBV12-3 or TRBV12-4 and TRBJ2-7; TRBD2 agrees at 7 bases. This CDR3 comprises 15 residues. With 0 bases clipped from V and 3 bases from J, the junction kept 5 bases outside the gene matches. CDR3 residues: CASSLASSGNYEQYF. CDR3 DNA: TGTGCCAGCAGTTTAGCCTCGAGCGGGAACTACGAGCAGTACTTC.

About this clonotype itself: A much larger clonotype is one base distant, so this may be a read error. A read error is likely, as this CDR3 ends without the conserved phenylalanine or tryptophan. The rearrangement joins TRBV5-1 to TRBJ2-5, with D perhaps matching TRBD1 (5 bases). Germline V CDR1 and CDR2: SGHRS, YFSETQ. The CDR3 loop spans 14 amino acids. V was trimmed by 0 bases and J by 2 bases, leaving 8 bases between them. The CDR3 region is CASSLAQGQETQYL. In DNA form, the CDR3 reads TGCGCCAGCAGCTTGGCGCAGGGTCAAGAGACCCAGTACCTC.

The chain carries TRBV5-6 and TRBJ2-2; 8 nucleotides match TRBD2. V was pared by 0 bases and J by 0 bases, with 1 base of the junction left unmatched. Germline V gene sequence: CDR1 SGHDT, CDR2 YYEEEE. CDR3 length: 16 residues. The CDR3 nucleotides read TGTGCCAGCAGCTTGGTAGCGGGAACGAACACCGGGGAGCTGTTTTTT. Protein sequence: CASSLVAGTNTGELFF.

This clonotype was seen ten or more times. The chain couples TRBV5-1 to TRBJ1-2, with D hard to call. The V end was cut by 0 bases, the J end by 5 bases, with 14 bases between. The CDR3 is 15 residues long. Germline-derived CDR1 and CDR2 are SGHRS and YFSETQ. CDR3 DNA sequence: TGCGCCAGCAGCTTGGAGTGGTCTTCTGCTTATGGCTACACCTTC. This translates into CASSLEWSSAYGYTF. The whole variable domain, filled in from reference TRBV5-1 and TRBJ1-2, reads KAGVTQTPRYLIKTRGQQVTLSCSPISGHRSVSWYQQTPGQGLQFLFEYFSETQRNKGNFPGRFSGRQFSNSRSEMNVSTLELGDSALYLCASSLEWSSAYGYTFGSGTRLTVV.

This clonotype has a count of ten or more. This chain links TRBV27 with TRBJ2-7, with a possible D match to TRBD1 (6 bases). The germline V gene encodes CDR1 MNHEY and CDR2 SMNVEV (reference sequence). The CDR3 is 14 residues long. The V gene lost 5 bases and the J gene lost 7 bases, with 18 bases spanning the gap. The CDR3 loop reads CASSPSGTPLEQYF. For the CDR3, the DNA is TGTGCCAGCAGTCCCTCCGGGACACCGTTGGAGCAGTACTTC.

There are a few counts of this clonotype. The rearrangement links TRBV15 to TRBJ2-7; D is ambiguous. Trimming stripped 0 bases from V and 3 bases from J, with 9 bases between. Germline CDR1 is LNHNV and CDR2 is YYDKDF (reference sequence). The CDR3 length is 14 residues. CDR3 region: CATSRDGMGYEQYF. DNA for the CDR3: TGTGCCACCAGCAGAGATGGCATGGGCTACGAGCAGTACTTC.

This clonotype occurred many times. This rearrangement joins TRBV28 to TRBJ1-1; a weak D match, TRBD1 (5 bases). CDR3 length equals 12 residues. Germline V gene lookup returns CDR1 MDHEN and CDR2 SYDVKM. The ends were cut back, 4 bases at V and 5 bases at J, with 8 bases in the middle. DNA of the CDR3: TGTGCCAGCAGTTCCAGGGAAACTGAAGCTTTCTTT. Its translation is CASSSRETEAFF.

The chain carries TRBV10-2 and TRBJ1-1; D unclear. The CDR3 is made up of 13 amino acids. Trimming took 7 bases from V and 0 from J, leaving 9 bases between them. Germline CDR1 reads WSHSY; CDR2 reads SAAADI. CDR3 sequence: CASTLAVNTEAFF. CDR3 nucleotides: TGCGCCAGCACTCTGGCGGTGAACACTGAAGCTTTCTTT.

In this sample, this clonotype turned up once. The chain links TRBV11-2 to TRBJ1-1, with D perhaps TRBD1 (5 bases). The germline V gene has CDR1 SGHAT and CDR2 FQNNGV. The CDR3 totals 15 residues. The V gene lost 1 base and the J gene lost 3 bases, with 12 bases spanning the gap. The CDR3 here is CASSLVRVVDTEAFF. The CDR3 DNA is TGTGCCAGCAGCTTAGTCAGGGTGGTGGACACTGAAGCTTTCTTT.

This clonotype appeared a few times. The chain has TRBV28 and TRBJ1-2, with D maybe TRBD1 (5 bases). From germline, CDR1 is MDHEN and CDR2 SYDVKM. The CDR3 is 14 amino acids. Trimming pared 5 bases from V and 0 bases from J, leaving 10 bases between. DNA for the CDR3: TGTGCCAGCAGTCGCGGGACCGCTAACTATGGCTACACCTTC. This gives the protein CASSRGTANYGYTF.

This chain joins TRBV30 and TRBJ2-5; D may be TRBD2 (5 bases). Deletions cut 1 base from V and 5 bases from J, with 14 bases between. CDR3 length: 14 amino acids. Germline CDR1 reads GTSNPN; CDR2 reads SVGIG (reference sequence). The CDR3 region has the DNA TGTGCCTGGAGTGATAGCGCCGGCGGGGAGACCCAGTACTTC. It encodes CAWSDSAGGETQYF.